These 15 T cell receptor beta chains originate from one sample sequenced in a study of beta chain features in type 1 diabetes. The whole isolated RNA underwent reverse transcription, so sequencing captured expressed TCRB transcripts. Method: immunoSEQ multiplex PCR; TCRdb's copy keeps in-frame clones and lacks some. The table includes roughly 240,000 clones, under 70% detected once. Sequencing was carried out using naive CD4+ T cells from blood. The source is a man between 25 and 39 years old in good health.

The V gene is TRBV7-2, the J gene TRBJ2-7; D not certain. Germline CDR1 reads SGHTA; CDR2 reads FQGNSA. The CDR3 totals 15 residues. V lost 5 bases, J lost 1 base, and 15 bases lay in between. The CDR3 DNA follows: TGTGCCAGCAGCCTGTCATGGAAACCTTCCTACGAGCAGTACTTC. Residues: CASSLSWKPSYEQYF.

This chain links TRBV30 with TRBJ1-1; 9 nucleotides agree with TRBD1. The J segment lost 5 bases and the V segment lost 3 bases, leaving 4 bases of the junction unmatched. The germline gives CDR1 GTSNPN, CDR2 SVGIG (reference sequence). The CDR3 has 13 residues. The DNA for the CDR3 is TGTGCCTGGAGGAAACAGGGGGCGACTGAAGCTTTCTTT. Translation: CAWRKQGATEAFF.

V gene TRBV4-1 combines with J gene TRBJ1-2, with D possibly being TRBD1 (5 bases). The CDR3 totals 18 residues. The germline V gene encodes CDR1 MGHRA and CDR2 YSYEKL. Trimming stripped 0 bases from V and 5 bases from J, with 22 bases between. CDR3 bases: TGCGCCAGCAGCCAAGATCCGGCGACAGCCTACCTAAAGTATGGCTACACCTTC. Encoded protein: CASSQDPATAYLKYGYTF.

This chain connects TRBV25-1 to TRBJ2-7; D is uncertain. The CDR3 runs 15 residues. Germline CDR1 and CDR2: MGHDK and SYGVNS. The V end was cut by 1 base, the J end by 2 bases, with 12 bases between. CDR3 sequence reads: CASSELRNYPYEQYF. DNA of the CDR3: TGTGCCAGCAGTGAATTAAGGAACTACCCCTACGAGCAGTACTTC.

This rearrangement joins TRBV4-3 to TRBJ2-6; no clear D. Germline V lookup: CDR1 LGHNA, CDR2 YSLEER. The CDR3 covers 20 residues. The V end was cut by 3 bases, the J end by 2 bases, with 23 bases between. The CDR3 protein is CASSQITLSKLWAGANVLTF. The CDR3 DNA is TGCGCCAGCAGCCAGATCACGCTCTCGAAGTTGTGGGCTGGGGCCAACGTCCTGACTTTC.

Comment on this clone: The sample contains more than one DNA sequence encoding this CDR3. The chain employs TRBV29-1 and TRBJ2-7, with 8 nucleotides matching TRBD2. J gave up 0 bases and V 5 bases, and 0 bases lay outside the gene matches. CDR3 length equals 12 residues. The germline V gene has CDR1 SQVTM and CDR2 ANQGSEA. CDR3 residues: CSVSGGSYEQYF. The DNA for the CDR3 is TGCAGCGTTAGCGGGGGCTCCTACGAGCAGTACTTC.

The chain joins TRBV4-3 to TRBJ2-7, with D maybe TRBD2 (5 bases). V gave up 0 bases and J gave up 6 bases, with 9 bases separating them. Per the germline V gene, CDR1 is LGHNA and CDR2 is YSLEER. CDR3 length equals 13 residues. In DNA form, the CDR3 reads TGCGCCAGCAGCCAAGATAGGAGGTCCGAGCAGTACTTC. Amino acids: CASSQDRRSEQYF.

This rearrangement joins TRBV29-1 to TRBJ2-7; D perhaps matches TRBD2 (5 bases). The CDR3 runs 13 residues. V gave up 4 bases and J gave up 3 bases, with 13 bases separating them. Germline V CDR1 and CDR2: SQVTM, ANQGSEA. CDR3 DNA sequence: TGCAGCGTTGGACGGGAACGCTTCTACGAGCAGTACTTC. It encodes CSVGRERFYEQYF.

This clone turned up a few times. The chain employs TRBV28 and TRBJ2-1; the D is unclear. Trimming removed 7 bases from V and 4 bases from J, with 8 bases in between. From germline, CDR1 is MDHEN and CDR2 SYDVKM. This CDR3 contains 12 residues. CDR3 DNA sequence: TGTGCCAGCAACACGGCTTACAATGAGCAGTTCTTC. It is translated as CASNTAYNEQFF. The variable domain in full, with the rest retrieved from reference TRBV28 and TRBJ2-1, is DVKVTQSSRYLVKRTGEKVFLECVQDMDHENMFWYRQDPGLGLRLIYFSYDVKMKEKGDIPEGYSVSREKKERFSLILESASTNQTSMYLCASNTAYNEQFFGPGTRLTVL.

This rearrangement joins TRBV2 to TRBJ2-7; 7 nucleotides match TRBD1. Germline CDR1 reads SNHLY; CDR2 reads FYNNEI. V lost 5 bases to trimming and J lost 2 bases; unmatched junction nucleotides: 9. This CDR3 region has 15 residues. CDR3 in DNA: TGTGCCAGCAGTTATCGGACAGGCAAGACCTACGAGCAGTACTTC. This encodes CASSYRTGKTYEQYF.

This chain uses TRBV5-1 with TRBJ2-1, with D perhaps TRBD1 (6 bases). The CDR3 consists of 15 residues. Between the trimmed V and J ends, which lost 0 bases and 6 bases, there was a span of 13 bases. Germline V gene sequence: CDR1 SGHRS, CDR2 YFSETQ. This CDR3 is CASSLAGTLRNEQFF. In nucleotides, the CDR3 is TGCGCCAGCAGCTTGGCCGGGACACTTCGCAATGAGCAGTTCTTC.

The V call is TRBV28, the J call TRBJ2-7; tentative D call: TRBD2 (6 bases). Germline-derived CDR1 and CDR2 are MDHEN and SYDVKM. This CDR3 comprises 14 residues. The V and J ends lost 5 bases and 5 bases respectively, with 16 bases between them. CDR3 nucleotides: TGTGCCAGCAGTATCTCCCGGGACTTTAACGAGCAGTACTTC. Protein sequence: CASSISRDFNEQYF.

V gene TRBV29-1 combines with J gene TRBJ1-1; a weak D match, TRBD1 (5 bases). Trimming removed 6 bases at V and 0 bases at J, with 11 bases between. Per germline, CDR1 SQVTM and CDR2 ANQGSEA. The CDR3 spans 13 residues. Written as DNA, the CDR3 is TGCAGCGTACTAGGGACGGTGAACACTGAAGCTTTCTTT. Translated, it gives CSVLGTVNTEAFF.

The gene calls are TRBV30 and TRBJ2-1; 9 nucleotides align to TRBD2. The germline V gene has CDR1 GTSNPN and CDR2 SVGIG (reference sequence). This CDR3 region has 13 residues. Trimming removed 3 bases from V and 3 bases from J; junction bases left unmatched: 0. The CDR3 loop reads CAWRTSGYNEQFF. In DNA, the CDR3 is TGTGCCTGGAGGACTAGCGGCTACAATGAGCAGTTCTTC.

The chain has TRBV2 and TRBJ1-1, with D hard to call. Germline-derived CDR1 and CDR2 are SNHLY and FYNNEI. The CDR3 is 14 amino acids. V shed 4 bases and J shed 1 base, with 10 bases lying between them. This chain's CDR3 is CASSGALRNTEAFF. The CDR3 region has the DNA TGTGCCAGCAGTGGCGCCCTGCGGAACACTGAAGCTTTCTTT.